This paragraph covers one TCR beta chain sequence. The data are from a study of blood T cell repertoires in COVID-19. On the study more broadly: The study drew acute and convalescent COVID-19 samples from the United States, Italy and Spain. Sources were T cells, B-cell-depleted T cells, or PBMCs; the material itself was cDNA or gDNA.

V was clipped by 4 bases and J by 0 bases, with 15 bases between them. This CDR3 is 16 amino acids long. Germline assignment: CDR1 LGHDT and CDR2 YNNKEL (reference sequence). Original methodology: For nucleated cells, counts were estimated from reference gene primer amplification. Libraries were prepared by immunoSEQ multiplex PCR; TCRdb keeps only in-frame clonotypes and omits some of them. V, J and clone size were drawn from that table, and D and trimming were deduced from the DNA. The data show 90,000 to 110,000 clones, with 85% to 90% seen just once and around 4% held by the top ten. The chain couples TRBV3-1 (or the pseudogene TRBV3-2) to TRBJ1-1; D is unclear. This TCR was sampled from a man aged 45-60 years with acute or convalescent COVID-19. Specimen: peripheral blood. The chain's CDR3 is CASSPYLRVLNTEAFF. In DNA form, the CDR3 reads TGTGCCAGCAGCCCGTACTTGCGGGTTTTGAACACTGAAGCTTTCTTT.